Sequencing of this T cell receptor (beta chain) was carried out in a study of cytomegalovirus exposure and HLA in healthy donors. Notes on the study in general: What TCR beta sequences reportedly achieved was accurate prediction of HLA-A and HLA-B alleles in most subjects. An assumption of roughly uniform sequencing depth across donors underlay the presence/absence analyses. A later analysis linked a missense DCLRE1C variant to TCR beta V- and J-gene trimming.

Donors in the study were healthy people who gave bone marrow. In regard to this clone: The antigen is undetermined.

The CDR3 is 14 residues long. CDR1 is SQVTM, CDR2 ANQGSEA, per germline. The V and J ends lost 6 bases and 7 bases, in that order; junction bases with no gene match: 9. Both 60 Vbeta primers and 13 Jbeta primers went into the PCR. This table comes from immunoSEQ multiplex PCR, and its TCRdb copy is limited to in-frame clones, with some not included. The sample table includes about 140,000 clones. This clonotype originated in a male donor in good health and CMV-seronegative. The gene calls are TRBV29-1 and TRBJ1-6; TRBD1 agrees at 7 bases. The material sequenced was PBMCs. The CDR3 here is CSVASGTANSPLHF. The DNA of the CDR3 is TGCAGCGTCGCCTCCGGGACAGCCAATTCACCCCTCCACTTT.